What follows are 27 T cell receptor beta chains derived from one specimen sequenced in a study of beta chain features in type 1 diabetes (dated 2018 in TCRdb). Libraries were constructed by the immunoSEQ multiplex PCR assay. The High Capacity cDNA Reverse Transcription Kit was used to reverse transcribe all of the isolated RNA, meaning that expressed TCRB transcripts were what got sequenced. TCRdb retrieved this table from immuneACCESS and kept in-frame rearrangements only. Not all clones are present; in checked studies, unresolved V genes account for under half, and no reason is known for the remainder. Within this sample are some 180,000 clones, with about 12% of them counted one time only. The ten largest clones represent around 0.63% of the sample. Specimen: central memory CD4+ T cells from blood. These receptor sequences come from a young woman in good health.

This chain connects TRBV28 to TRBJ1-2; TRBD1 matches at 7 bases. Per germline, CDR1 MDHEN and CDR2 SYDVKM. CDR3 length: 14 residues. The V segment lost 5 bases and the J segment 5 bases; nucleotides outside the gene matches: 8. The CDR3 region is CASSHQQGPYGYTF. CDR3 sequence (DNA): TGTGCCAGCAGTCATCAACAGGGGCCGTATGGCTACACCTTC.

The gene calls are TRBV7-2 and TRBJ2-6; D is ambiguous. The V gene's germline CDR1 is SGHTA and CDR2 FQGNSA. The CDR3 contains 14 residues. V dropped 5 bases and J dropped 0 bases, with 5 bases sitting between them. The CDR3 spells CASSPRSGANVLTF. CDR3 coding DNA: TGTGCCAGCAGCCCCCGCTCTGGGGCCAACGTCCTGACTTTC.

Concerning this clone itself: The same CDR3 also results from other DNA sequences found in this sample. The rearrangement links TRBV5-1 to TRBJ2-3; D is unresolved. Deletions cut 0 bases from V and 2 bases from J, with 7 bases between. Per germline, CDR1 SGHRS and CDR2 YFSETQ. The CDR3 totals 14 residues. The CDR3 here is CASSLDIVTDTQYF. The CDR3 bases are TGCGCCAGCAGCTTGGACATCGTCACAGATACGCAGTATTTT. Supplemented by reference TRBV5-1 and TRBJ2-3, the full variable domain reads KAGVTQTPRYLIKTRGQQVTLSCSPISGHRSVSWYQQTPGQGLQFLFEYFSETQRNKGNFPGRFSGRQFSNSRSEMNVSTLELGDSALYLCASSLDIVTDTQYFGPGTRLTVL.

This clone has more than one count but fewer than ten. The same CDR3 can be traced to other DNA sequences in this sample. This chain links TRBV5-4 with TRBJ2-3, with 8 bases matching TRBD1. CDR3 length: 15 residues. CDR1 and CDR2 (germline): SGHNT, YYREEE (reference sequence). Germline trimming cut 1 base from V and 1 base from J; bases unmatched to any gene: 2. CDR3 in amino acids: CASSLPGQGTDTQYF. CDR3 coding DNA: TGTGCCAGCAGCTTGCCGGGACAGGGCACAGATACGCAGTATTTT.

This clone came up many times. The gene calls are TRBV4-1 and TRBJ2-1; 13 bases are a match to TRBD2. The CDR3 contains 18 residues. From germline, CDR1 is MGHRA and CDR2 YSYEKL. V was clipped by 1 base and J by 9 bases; unmatched bases: 12. The CDR3 coding sequence is TGCGCCAGCAGCCAAGTTCCCGGGGGGACTAGCGGGAAGACTGAGCAGTTCTTC. This encodes CASSQVPGGTSGKTEQFF.

This clone was seen more than once but under ten times. The chain carries TRBV29-1 and TRBJ2-3; weak D call: TRBD1 (6 bases). The V gene lost 3 bases and the J gene lost 6 bases, with 19 bases spanning the gap. Germline CDR1 and CDR2: SQVTM and ANQGSEA. The CDR3 totals 15 residues. CDR3 nucleotide sequence: TGCAGCGTTGACCAAGGACAGTGGGCCGCGGATACGCAGTATTTT. It specifies CSVDQGQWAADTQYF.

This clone was seen more than once but under ten times. V is TRBV28 and J is TRBJ2-1; tentative D call: TRBD2 (6 bases). The CDR3 is 16 residues long. Trimming cost V 5 bases and J 2 bases, with 16 bases left between them. Germline V gene sequence: CDR1 MDHEN, CDR2 SYDVKM. CDR3 coding DNA: TGTGCCAGCAGTCCCAGCGGGCGCAGCACCTACAATGAGCAGTTCTTC. This translates into CASSPSGRSTYNEQFF.

This clone appeared a few times. At one end the junction does not follow the germline gene, possibly because of a read error. The rearrangement joins TRBV7-9 to TRBJ2-1; D is possibly TRBD2 (6 bases). This CDR3 region has 13 residues. Germline loops: CDR1 SEHNR, CDR2 FQNEAQ (reference sequence). The CDR3 loop reads CASSLGTVNEQFF. The CDR3 DNA reads TGTGCCAGCAGCCTCGGGACTGTCAATGAACAGTTCTTC.

The chain has TRBV19 and TRBJ1-1; a weak D match, TRBD1 (5 bases). The CDR3 consists of 17 residues. Trimming shortened V by 5 bases and J by 1 base, and 20 bases separated the two germline ends. Germline V CDR1 and CDR2: LNHDA, SQIVND (reference sequence). CDR3 DNA sequence: TGTGCCAGTAGTTCGTTTGGGGCGGGACCGAGGAACACTGAAGCTTTCTTT. Its translation: CASSSFGAGPRNTEAFF.

The V call is TRBV6-6, the J call TRBJ2-7; 7 bases line up with TRBD1. The CDR3 runs 14 residues. J lost 0 bases, V lost 8 bases, and 7 bases had no gene match. CDR1 and CDR2 (germline): MNHNY, SVGAGI (reference sequence). CDR3: CASGTGQPSYEQYF. DNA of the CDR3: TGTGCCAGCGGAACGGGACAGCCCTCCTACGAGCAGTACTTC.

This clone was observed a handful of times. V gene TRBV29-1 combines with J gene TRBJ2-1; TRBD1 might be the D (6 bases). Trimming removed 3 bases from V and 0 bases from J, with 15 bases in between. The CDR3 totals 16 residues. CDR1 is SQVTM and CDR2 is ANQGSEA in the germline V gene. For the CDR3, the DNA is TGCAGCGTTGAGGCAGGGGATTCAAGCTCCTACAATGAGCAGTTCTTC. Encoded protein: CSVEAGDSSSYNEQFF.

The V and J genes are TRBV9 and TRBJ1-1, with D unclear. This CDR3 has 13 residues. Per the germline V gene, CDR1 is SGDLS and CDR2 is YYNGEE. Trimming took off 6 bases at V and 0 bases at J, with 9 bases between the two ends. The CDR3: CASMRVLNTEAFF. The CDR3 coding sequence is TGTGCCAGCATGAGGGTATTGAACACTGAAGCTTTCTTT. Full variable domain (rest looked up from reference TRBV9 and TRBJ1-1): DSGVTQTPKHLITATGQRVTLRCSPRSGDLSVYWYQQSLDQGLQFLIQYYNGEERAKGNILERFSAQQFPDLHSELNLSSLELGDSALYFCASMRVLNTEAFFGQGTRLTVV.

This clone was observed many times. The CDR3 here is CSVTQGSGANVLTF. As DNA, the CDR3 is TGCAGCGTGACACAGGGCTCTGGGGCCAACGTCCTGACTTTC. The V call is TRBV29-1, the J call TRBJ2-6; D may be TRBD1 (6 bases). The germline V gene encodes CDR1 SQVTM and CDR2 ANQGSEA. This CDR3 is built from 14 residues. Trimming took off 6 bases at V and 0 bases at J, with 9 bases between the two ends.

This clone was observed a handful of times. The chain combines TRBV7-3 with TRBJ2-3; tentatively, D is TRBD2 (6 bases). V lost 0 bases and J 0 bases, leaving 10 bases between the germline ends. CDR3 length equals 16 residues. Germline V gene sequence: CDR1 SGHTA, CDR2 FQGTGA. The CDR3, as DNA: TGTGCCAGCAGCTTAACCGAGGGACTTAGCACAGATACGCAGTATTTT. Translating it yields CASSLTEGLSTDTQYF.

This clone was seen only a few times. CDR3 bases: TGTGCCAGCTCACCTCGCAGGGGCGAAGATACGCAGTATTTT. Its translation: CASSPRRGEDTQYF. The chain recombines TRBV18 with TRBJ2-3, with TRBD1 as a possible D gene (6 bases). The CDR3 extends over 14 amino acids. Trimming took 3 bases from V and 5 from J, leaving 12 bases between them. The germline CDR1 and CDR2 sequences are KGHSH and LQKENI.

The gene calls are TRBV4-2 and TRBJ2-7; 8 nucleotides match TRBD2. This CDR3 is 16 amino acids long. From germline, CDR1 is LGHNA and CDR2 YNFKEQ. Trimming took 3 bases from V and 2 from J; bases not matched to a gene: 9. This chain's CDR3 is CASSQVAGSVTYEQYF. In DNA form, the CDR3 reads TGTGCCAGCAGCCAGGTAGCGGGGAGCGTGACCTACGAGCAGTACTTC.

The sample holds a few counts of this clone. The chain carries TRBV5-6 and TRBJ2-7; 8 bases are a match to TRBD1. From germline, CDR1 is SGHDT and CDR2 YYEEEE. The V and J ends lost 6 bases and 3 bases, in that order; junction bases with no gene match: 5. The CDR3 loop spans 13 amino acids. The CDR3 DNA reads as TGTGCCAGCAACGGACAGGGTTACTACGAGCAGTACTTC. This encodes CASNGQGYYEQYF.

V usage is TRBV30 and J usage is TRBJ1-4, with unresolved D. V lost 7 bases and J 0 bases, leaving 12 bases between the germline ends. Germline loops: CDR1 GTSNPN, CDR2 SVGIG (reference sequence). CDR3 length: 14 residues. The CDR3 reads CASLQTATNEKLFF. The CDR3 region has the DNA TGTGCCTCCTTACAGACCGCAACTAATGAAAAACTGTTTTTT.

The chain employs TRBV4-2 and TRBJ2-7, with D maybe TRBD2 (6 bases). The CDR3 is 16 residues long. Germline V gives CDR1 LGHNA, CDR2 YNFKEQ. V was cut by 0 bases and J by 5 bases, with 17 bases left in between. The CDR3 sequence is CASSQDTGGMIDEQYF. The CDR3 coding sequence is TGTGCCAGCAGCCAAGATACCGGCGGGATGATCGACGAGCAGTACTTC.

The V call is TRBV7-2, the J call TRBJ2-5; 10 nucleotides line up with TRBD1. The V gene's germline CDR1 is SGHTA and CDR2 FQGNSA. V gave up 4 bases and J gave up 0 bases; unmatched junction bases: 5. This CDR3 is 16 amino acids long. As DNA, the CDR3 is TGTGCCAGCAGCTCGGGACAGGGGCTTTACCAAGAGACCCAGTACTTC. Residues: CASSSGQGLYQETQYF. The full variable domain, completed using reference TRBV7-2 and TRBJ2-5, is GAGVSQSPSNKVTEKGKDVELRCDPISGHTALYWYRQSLGQGLEFLIYFQGNSAPDKSGLPSDRFSAERTGGSVSTLTIQRTQQEDSAVYLCASSSGQGLYQETQYFGPGTRLLVL.

The V and J genes are TRBV7-2 and TRBJ1-1; a possible D gene is TRBD1 (6 bases). The CDR3 spans 16 residues. The V end was cut by 5 bases, the J end by 1 base, with 17 bases between. Germline-derived CDR1 and CDR2 are SGHTA and FQGNSA. DNA for the CDR3: TGTGCCAGCAGCGCCCTGGGGGCAGGGTCGAACACTGAAGCTTTCTTT. Translation: CASSALGAGSNTEAFF.

V is TRBV7-2 and J is TRBJ2-3; D is unclear. Germline lookup yields CDR1 SGHTA and CDR2 FQGNSA. V shed 1 base and J shed 0 bases, with 5 bases lying between them. There are 14 residues in the CDR3. CDR3 sequence reads: CASSLGRSTDTQYF. The CDR3 DNA follows: TGTGCCAGCAGCTTAGGCAGGAGCACAGATACGCAGTATTTT.

As for this clone: The same CDR3 can be traced to other DNA sequences in this sample. The chain joins TRBV27 to TRBJ1-2; 9 nucleotides align to TRBD1. Germline loops: CDR1 MNHEY, CDR2 SMNVEV (reference sequence). Trimming removed 6 bases from V and 4 bases from J; junction bases left unmatched: 3. This CDR3 comprises 13 residues. As DNA, the CDR3 is TGTGCCAGCAGGCCGACAGGGGGCTATGGCTACACCTTC. Residues: CASRPTGGYGYTF.

This chain uses TRBV18 with TRBJ1-2; TRBD1 matches 8 bases. Germline CDR1 is KGHSH and CDR2 is LQKENI. The CDR3 is 15 amino acids. The J segment lost 1 base and the V segment lost 3 bases, leaving 4 bases of the junction unmatched. The CDR3 spells CASSPVDRDNYGYTF. CDR3 coding DNA: TGTGCCAGCTCACCCGTGGACAGGGATAACTATGGCTACACCTTC.

The table lists this clone with a few counts. The chain is built from TRBV5-4 and TRBJ1-2; D remains ambiguous. V dropped 1 base and J dropped 7 bases, with 5 bases sitting between them. Germline values: CDR1 SGHNT, CDR2 YYREEE (reference sequence). The CDR3 extends over 11 amino acids. This chain's CDR3 is CASSLSSGYTF. CDR3 coding DNA: TGTGCCAGCAGCTTGAGTAGTGGCTACACCTTC. Full variable domain (missing parts from reference TRBV5-4 and TRBJ1-2): ETGVTQSPTHLIKTRGQQVTLRCSSQSGHNTVSWYQQALGQGPQFIFQYYREEENGRGNFPPRFSGLQFPNYSSELNVNALELDDSALYLCASSLSSGYTFGSGTRLTVV.

This clone appeared a few times. The CDR3, as DNA: TGTGCCAGCTCACCACCTGTACTAGGAAACTACAATGAGCAGTTCTTC. Translated: CASSPPVLGNYNEQFF. This sequence joins TRBV18 and TRBJ2-1, with a possible D match to TRBD2 (5 bases). The V and J ends lost 0 bases and 3 bases respectively, with 12 bases between them. The CDR3 totals 16 residues. The germline gives CDR1 KGHSH, CDR2 LQKENI.

This clone occurred a few times. The genes are TRBV15 and TRBJ1-4, with D possibly being TRBD1 (6 bases). The CDR3 loop spans 15 amino acids. Germline lookup yields CDR1 LNHNV and CDR2 YYDKDF (reference sequence). With 1 base removed from V and 8 bases from J, the gap between germline ends came to 14 bases. CDR3 residues: CATSRVNRVEEKLFF. The CDR3 nucleotides read TGTGCCACCAGCAGAGTTAACAGGGTGGAGGAAAAACTGTTTTTT.